One and the same sample provided the 21 T cell receptor beta chains below, sequenced in a study of cytomegalovirus exposure and HLA in healthy donors. 60 Vbeta and 13 Jbeta primers were used in PCR. Sequencing used immunoSEQ multiplex PCR; TCRdb keeps in-frame clones, though not all of them. The specimen's table records tens of thousands of clones. Sequences were obtained from PBMCs. Receptors were obtained from a male donor in good health and CMV-seronegative.

This chain uses TRBV6-5 with TRBJ2-1; TRBD1 matches 8 bases. The CDR3 loop spans 13 amino acids. Germline lookup yields CDR1 MNHEY and CDR2 SVGAGI. V was clipped by 6 bases and J by 4 bases; unmatched bases: 2. The CDR3 coding sequence is TGTGCCAGCAGCCGGACAGGGTACAATGAGCAGTTCTTC. Protein: CASSRTGYNEQFF.

The rearrangement joins TRBV29-1 to TRBJ2-1; D is undetermined. In germline, CDR1 is SQVTM, CDR2 ANQGSEA. V gave up 4 bases and J gave up 0 bases, with 4 bases separating them. The CDR3 contains 12 residues. CDR3 sequence: CSVALSYNEQFF. The CDR3 DNA follows: TGCAGCGTTGCCCTCTCCTACAATGAGCAGTTCTTC.

This chain uses TRBV9 with TRBJ2-1; maybe TRBD1 (6 bases). Germline CDR1 reads SGDLS; CDR2 reads YYNGEE. Trimming left V 2 bases short and J 6 bases short, with 15 bases between. The CDR3 covers 15 residues. The CDR3 nucleotides read TGTGCCAGCAGCGTGGGACACGACATAGGCAATGAGCAGTTCTTC. Protein: CASSVGHDIGNEQFF.

The chain recombines TRBV6-1 with TRBJ2-7; 10 positions match TRBD1. CDR1 and CDR2 from the germline V gene are MNHNS and SASEGT. With 7 bases clipped from V and 7 bases from J, the junction kept 13 bases outside the gene matches. The CDR3 has 15 amino acids. The CDR3: CASTSTGTGAREQYF. In nucleotides, the CDR3 is TGTGCCAGCACCAGTACCGGGACAGGGGCGAGGGAGCAGTACTTC.

Here the CDR3 reads CKTSGSSYEQYF. CDR3 bases: TGTAAGACTAGCGGGAGCTCCTACGAGCAGTACTTC. The chain is built from TRBV28 and TRBJ2-7; 12 bases map to TRBD2. CDR1 and CDR2 from the germline V gene are MDHEN and SYDVKM. This CDR3 is built from 12 residues.

The gene calls are TRBV10-2 and TRBJ2-5, with D possibly being TRBD1 (6 bases). The J call may be incorrect, as the DNA end agrees better with TRBJ2-7. The CDR3 sequence is 13 residues long. The germline CDR1 and CDR2 sequences are WSHSY and SAAADI. This chain's CDR3 is CASSVTGAYEQYF. CDR3 DNA: TGCGCCAGCAGTGTGACAGGAGCCTACGAGCAGTACTTC.

CDR3 protein: CASRLGGGRLNNEQFF. In nucleotides, the CDR3 is TGTGCCAGTAGACTGGGGGGAGGTAGGTTGAACAATGAGCAGTTCTTC. This chain joins TRBV19 and TRBJ2-1; weak D call: TRBD2 (6 bases). Trimming left V 6 bases short and J 5 bases short, with 20 bases between. The CDR3 loop spans 16 amino acids. The germline V gene encodes CDR1 LNHDA and CDR2 SQIVND (reference sequence).

V is TRBV18 and J is TRBJ1-2; no definite D call. Germline-derived CDR1 and CDR2 are KGHSH and LQKENI. Trimming shortened V by 0 bases and J by 4 bases, and 18 bases separated the two germline ends. The CDR3 sequence is 17 residues long. The CDR3: CASSPPGGRNVGYGYTF. The CDR3 DNA is TGTGCCAGCTCACCACCGGGAGGGCGAAACGTGGGCTATGGCTACACCTTC.

The CDR3 coding sequence is TGTGCCAGTAGTATGTGGACTAGCTCTCTTAGCACAGATACGCAGTATTTT. It specifies CASSMWTSSLSTDTQYF. The chain recombines TRBV19 with TRBJ2-3; 8 nucleotides align to TRBD2. Per the germline V gene, CDR1 is LNHDA and CDR2 is SQIVND (reference sequence). Trimming removed 3 bases from V and 0 bases from J; junction bases left unmatched: 8. The CDR3 runs 17 residues.

The chain recombines TRBV20-1 with TRBJ2-7; possibly TRBD2 for D (6 bases). This CDR3 spans 11 amino acids. V lost 7 bases and J lost 7, with 14 bases in between. Per germline, CDR1 DFQATT and CDR2 SNEGSKA (reference sequence). The CDR3: CSVWDSGEQYF. Written as DNA, the CDR3 is TGCAGTGTGTGGGACTCCGGTGAGCAGTACTTC.

The chain has TRBV7-3 and TRBJ2-2; the D gene is possibly TRBD1 (6 bases). The CDR3 spans 16 residues. Trimming removed 2 bases from V and 0 bases from J, with 10 bases in between. Germline lookup yields CDR1 SGHTA and CDR2 FQGTGA. CDR3 amino acids: CASSLLGGANTGELFF. The DNA for the CDR3 is TGTGCCAGCAGCTTACTAGGGGGAGCGAACACCGGGGAGCTGTTTTTT.

The chain combines TRBV7-2 with TRBJ1-4; 7 bases match TRBD1. Trimming removed 5 bases from V and 0 bases from J; junction bases left unmatched: 12. The CDR3 length is 18 residues. Germline lookup yields CDR1 SGHTA and CDR2 FQGNSA. The CDR3 spells CASSPRARGSATNEKLFF. CDR3 sequence (DNA): TGTGCCAGCAGCCCCCGGGCCAGGGGGAGTGCAACTAATGAAAAACTGTTTTTT.

The CDR3: CASSSRGLLNEQFF. The CDR3 region has the DNA TGTGCCAGCAGCTCACGGGGACTCCTCAATGAGCAGTTCTTC. The chain is built from TRBV5-6 and TRBJ2-1, with D maybe TRBD2 (6 bases). The CDR3 sequence is 14 residues long. The germline V gene encodes CDR1 SGHDT and CDR2 YYEEEE. Trimming removed 3 bases at V and 6 bases at J, with 13 bases between.

V usage is TRBV7-2 and J usage is TRBJ2-7; D might be TRBD2 (5 bases). From germline, CDR1 is SGHTA and CDR2 FQGNSA. Trimming left V 6 bases short and J 3 bases short, with 15 bases between. The CDR3 is made up of 14 amino acids. CDR3 sequence: CASRGRNEGYEQYF. The CDR3 DNA sequence: TGTGCCAGCAGAGGTCGCAATGAGGGCTACGAGCAGTACTTC.

V is TRBV11-2 and J is TRBJ2-5, with D tentatively TRBD2 (7 bases). V lost 4 bases and J 5 bases, leaving 20 bases between the germline ends. Germline CDR1 is SGHAT and CDR2 is FQNNGV. The CDR3 is made up of 16 amino acids. CDR3 protein: CASSSLQRDKFETQYF. For the CDR3, the DNA is TGTGCCAGCAGCTCCTTACAGCGGGACAAATTCGAGACCCAGTACTTC. Full variable domain (remainder filled in from reference TRBV11-2 and TRBJ2-5): EAGVAQSPRYKIIEKRQSVAFWCNPISGHATLYWYQQILGQGPKLLIQFQNNGVVDDSQLPKDRFSAERLKGVDSTLKIQPAKLEDSAVYLCASSSLQRDKFETQYFGPGTRLLVL.

This chain uses TRBV5-1 with TRBJ1-5; D unresolved. The CDR3 spans 15 residues. Germline V gives CDR1 SGHRS, CDR2 YFSETQ. V lost 4 bases and J 4 bases, leaving 15 bases between the germline ends. The CDR3 sequence: CASSREGAPNQPQHF. The CDR3 DNA reads TGCGCCAGCAGCCGCGAGGGAGCCCCTAATCAGCCCCAGCATTTT.

The rearrangement joins TRBV7-6 to TRBJ2-7, with TRBD2 matching over 9 bases. Looked up from germline, CDR1 is SGHVS and CDR2 is FNYEAQ. V lost 5 bases to trimming and J lost 5 bases; unmatched junction nucleotides: 7. This CDR3 contains 14 residues. DNA for the CDR3: TGTGCCAGCAGCCTCGCTAGCGGGAACGACGAGCAGTACTTC. Its protein product is CASSLASGNDEQYF.

The gene calls are TRBV15 and TRBJ2-1; 10 bases fit TRBD2. After removal of 1 base from V and 4 bases from J, the junction contained 1 base not matched to a gene. Germline CDR1 LNHNV, CDR2 YYDKDF (reference sequence). This CDR3 has 15 amino acids. The CDR3 DNA follows: TGTGCCACCAGCAGAGGGACTAGCGGTTACAATGAGCAGTTCTTC. Translating it yields CATSRGTSGYNEQFF.

The chain uses TRBV9 and TRBJ2-1; 10 bases align to TRBD2. The CDR3 has 16 residues. Looked up from germline, CDR1 is SGDLS and CDR2 is YYNGEE. V was clipped by 3 bases and J by 5 bases; unmatched bases: 8. CDR3 loop: CASSALAGGPDNEQFF. CDR3 nucleotides: TGTGCCAGCAGCGCCTTAGCGGGAGGCCCCGACAATGAGCAGTTCTTC.

The V and J genes are TRBV5-1 and TRBJ2-2; D is unclear. V was clipped by 5 bases and J by 6 bases, with 8 bases between them. The CDR3 contains 12 residues. CDR1 is SGHRS and CDR2 is YFSETQ in the germline V gene. CDR3 DNA: TGCGCCAGCAGTCCGGGTCCCGGGGAGCTGTTTTTT. Its protein is CASSPGPGELFF.

This rearrangement joins TRBV7-8 to TRBJ2-2, with TRBD1 identical over 8 bases. The CDR3 spans 15 residues. V shed 5 bases and J 5 bases; nucleotides not matched to a gene: 7. From germline, CDR1 is SGHVS and CDR2 FQNEAQ. The CDR3 reads CASSGRTGSTGELFF. Written as DNA, the CDR3 is TGTGCCAGCAGCGGCCGGACAGGGTCTACCGGGGAGCTGTTTTTT.